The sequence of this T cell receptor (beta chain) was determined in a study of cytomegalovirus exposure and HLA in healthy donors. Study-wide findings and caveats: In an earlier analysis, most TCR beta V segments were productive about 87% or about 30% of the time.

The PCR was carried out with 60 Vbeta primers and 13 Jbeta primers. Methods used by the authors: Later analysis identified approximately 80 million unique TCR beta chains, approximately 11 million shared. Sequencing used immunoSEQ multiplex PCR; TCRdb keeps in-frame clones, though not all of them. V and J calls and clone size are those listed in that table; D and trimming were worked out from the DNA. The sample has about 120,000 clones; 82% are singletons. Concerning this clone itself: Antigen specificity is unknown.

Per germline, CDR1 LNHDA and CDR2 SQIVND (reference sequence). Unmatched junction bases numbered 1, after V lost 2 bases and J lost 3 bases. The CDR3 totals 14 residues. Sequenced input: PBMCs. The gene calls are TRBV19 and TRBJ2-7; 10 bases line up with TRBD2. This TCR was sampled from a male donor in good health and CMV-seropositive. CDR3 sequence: CASSISSGSYEQYF. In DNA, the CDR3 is TGTGCCAGTAGTATATCTAGCGGGAGCTACGAGCAGTACTTC.